This T cell receptor beta chain was sequenced for a study of T cell responses to AZD1222 COVID-19 vaccine (dated by TCRdb to about 2021). A note on the overall study: A total of just over 230 trial participants underwent TCR sequencing, of whom about 210 received two doses of AZD1222 and about 25 received two doses of the MenACWY control vaccine. Trial participants were enrolled by age into 18-55, 56-69 and 70-plus year subgroups, with around 150, 28 and 57 TCR-sequenced participants respectively. General study outcomes and caveats: After two AZD1222 doses, spike-specific TCR breadth and depth were significantly higher than at day 0 and than in MenACWY recipients. Conclusions about previously exposed vaccinees were limited because only six AZD1222 recipients were SARS-CoV-2 seropositive at baseline. Participants were mostly white British and included more females than males, and it was suggested by the authors that clonal diversity may have been underestimated. Vaccine-associated CD4 TCRs spanned the whole spike protein, with dominant responses in regions 160-218 and 743-854. Epitopes outside the regions mutated in the B.1.351 and B.1.1.7 variants were reportedly recognized by nearly half of the unique spike-specific TCRs. In the small 56-69-year group, the increase in depth fell short of significance, most likely because of low power. Because no day 14 peak-response samples were available, the repertoires could be characterized only after the peak T cell response.

The CDR3 regions of human TCRbeta chains were analyzed by immunosequencing. The study's processing was this. TCRs in the repertoires were compared against a reference library of SARS-CoV-2-specific TCRs that had been generated with the MIRA antigen-specificity platform. Breadth meant the fraction of unique TCRs that were SARS-CoV-2-associated, whereas depth meant the fraction of total T cells that were SARS-CoV-2-associated. Each spike-specific TCR was assigned to its reactive spike region and to a CD4 or CD8 class using the MIRA data. Log10-transformed breadth and depth values were compared by one-way ANOVA with Sidak's multiple comparisons tests. TCRdb mirrors the immuneACCESS table, restricted to in-frame sequences. Some clones are absent from its copies; in checked studies, under half trace to an unresolved V gene, and the reason for the others is unknown. V, J and clone size are those of that table, while D and trimming were read from the DNA. Recorded for this sample are 150,000 to 200,000 clones; around 90% of them occurred a single time. About 1.1% of the sample comes from the top ten.

V is pared back by 6 bases and J by 3 bases, with 17 bases lying between the germline termini. CDR1 and CDR2, per the germline V gene, are SNHLY and FYNNEI. Including the terminal cysteine and phenylalanine, the CDR3 comprises 15 residues. Only the CDR3 DNA stays, 45 bases, in frame from base 1. Comment on this clone: It lacks a known antigen. Per-base quality was not reported, and no clone a single base away is much larger than it.

The sample's time point label, in plain terms: about 28 days (+/-7) after the second vaccine dose. AZD1222 recipients given second doses at about 4 weeks or at about 12 weeks were pooled, since spike-specific TCR depth and breadth were not found to differ between the two schedules. Vaccinee samples were obtained from the UK trials COV001 and COV002, which included a single-blind randomized controlled phase 2/3 trial of AZD1222 (ChAdOx1 nCoV-19) in healthy adults. For TCRbeta chain sequencing, PBMC samples were collected from trial participants at day 0 and at day 28 after the second dose. This receptor was obtained from an adult who received the AZD1222 COVID-19 vaccine. The specimen was peripheral blood, collected 28 days after the second AZD1222 dose. The V and J genes are TRBV2 and TRBJ1-2; possibly the D gene is TRBD1, per 6 matching bases. For the CDR3, the sequence is CASSPGGQGYYGYTF. The nucleotide sequence reads as follows: TGTGCCAGCAGCCCGGGGGGGCAGGGATACTATGGCTACACCTTC.